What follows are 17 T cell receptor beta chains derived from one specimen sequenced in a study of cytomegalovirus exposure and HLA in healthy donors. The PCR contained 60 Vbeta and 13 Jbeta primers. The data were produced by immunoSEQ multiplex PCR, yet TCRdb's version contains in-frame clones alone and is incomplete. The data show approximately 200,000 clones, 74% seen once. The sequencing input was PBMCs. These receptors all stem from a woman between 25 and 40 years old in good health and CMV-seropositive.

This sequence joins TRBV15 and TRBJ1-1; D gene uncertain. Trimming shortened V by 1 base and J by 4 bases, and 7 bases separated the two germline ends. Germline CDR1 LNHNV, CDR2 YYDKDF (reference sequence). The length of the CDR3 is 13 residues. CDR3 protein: CATSRVQATEAFF. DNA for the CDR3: TGTGCCACCAGCAGAGTCCAAGCCACTGAAGCTTTCTTT.

The CDR3 region is CASSEDLGGSNEKLFF. CDR3 nucleotide sequence: TGTGCCAGCTCAGAAGACCTAGGGGGTTCTAATGAAAAACTGTTTTTT. The chain employs TRBV18 and TRBJ1-4; possible D gene TRBD1, 6 bases. The germline CDR1 and CDR2 sequences are KGHSH and LQKENI. This CDR3 is 16 amino acids long. V lost 5 bases to trimming and J lost 3 bases, with 16 bases between them.

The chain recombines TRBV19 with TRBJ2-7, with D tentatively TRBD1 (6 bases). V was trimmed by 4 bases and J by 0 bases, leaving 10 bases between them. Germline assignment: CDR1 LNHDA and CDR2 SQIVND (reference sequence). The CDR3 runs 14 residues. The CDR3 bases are TGTGCCAGTAGTAGGACAGTTCCCTCCTACGAGCAGTACTTC. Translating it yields CASSRTVPSYEQYF.

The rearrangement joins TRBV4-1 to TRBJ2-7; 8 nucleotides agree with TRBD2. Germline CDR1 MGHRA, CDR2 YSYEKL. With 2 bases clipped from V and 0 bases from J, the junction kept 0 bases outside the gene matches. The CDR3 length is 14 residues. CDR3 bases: TGCGCCAGCAGCCAAAGCGGGAGCTCCTACGAGCAGTACTTC. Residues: CASSQSGSSYEQYF.

Here the CDR3 reads CASSRDRAYYNEQFF. The CDR3 DNA is TGTGCCAGCAGCCGCGACAGGGCGTACTACAATGAGCAGTTCTTC. This chain links TRBV27 with TRBJ2-1; 7 bases map to TRBD1. There are 15 residues in the CDR3. J gave up 3 bases and V 6 bases, and 8 bases lay outside the gene matches. CDR1 is MNHEY and CDR2 is SMNVEV in the germline V gene (reference sequence).

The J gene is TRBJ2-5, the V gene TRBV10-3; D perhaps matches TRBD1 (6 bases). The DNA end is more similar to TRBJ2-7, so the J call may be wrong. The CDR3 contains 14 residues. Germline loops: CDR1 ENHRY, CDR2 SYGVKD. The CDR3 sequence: CAISGEGTTYEQYF. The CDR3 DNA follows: TGTGCCATCAGTGGAGAGGGGACAACCTACGAGCAGTACTTC.

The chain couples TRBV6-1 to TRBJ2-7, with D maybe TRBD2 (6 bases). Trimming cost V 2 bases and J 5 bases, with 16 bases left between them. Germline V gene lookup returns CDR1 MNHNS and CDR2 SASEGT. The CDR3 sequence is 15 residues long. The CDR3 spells CASSEWAGSNNEQYF. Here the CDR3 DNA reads TGTGCCAGCAGTGAATGGGCCGGGAGCAACAACGAGCAGTACTTC.

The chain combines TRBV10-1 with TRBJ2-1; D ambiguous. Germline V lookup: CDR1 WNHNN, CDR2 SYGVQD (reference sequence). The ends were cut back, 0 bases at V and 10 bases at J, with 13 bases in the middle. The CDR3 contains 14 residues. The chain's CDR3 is CASSESRLPREQFF. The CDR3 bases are TGCGCCAGCAGTGAGTCGAGACTTCCCCGGGAGCAGTTCTTC.

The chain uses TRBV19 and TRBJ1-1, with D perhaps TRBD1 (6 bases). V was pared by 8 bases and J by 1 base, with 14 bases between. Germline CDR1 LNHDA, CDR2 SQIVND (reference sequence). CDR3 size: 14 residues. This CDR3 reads CASGWGPGNTEAFF. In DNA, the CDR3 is TGTGCCAGTGGGTGGGGGCCGGGGAACACTGAAGCTTTCTTT.

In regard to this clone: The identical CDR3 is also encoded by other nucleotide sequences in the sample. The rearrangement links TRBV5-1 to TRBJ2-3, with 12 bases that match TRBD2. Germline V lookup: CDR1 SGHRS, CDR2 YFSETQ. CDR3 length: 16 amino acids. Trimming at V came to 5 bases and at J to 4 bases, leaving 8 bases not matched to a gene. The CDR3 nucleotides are TGCGCCAGCAGTTTGCTAGCGGGGGGGCTCGCAGATACGCAGTATTTT. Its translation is CASSLLAGGLADTQYF.

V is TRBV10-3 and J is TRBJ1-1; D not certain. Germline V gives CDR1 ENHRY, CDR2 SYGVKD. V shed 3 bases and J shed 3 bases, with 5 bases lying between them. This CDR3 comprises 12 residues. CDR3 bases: TGTGCCATCAGTGACTACGACACTGAAGCTTTCTTT. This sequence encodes CAISDYDTEAFF.

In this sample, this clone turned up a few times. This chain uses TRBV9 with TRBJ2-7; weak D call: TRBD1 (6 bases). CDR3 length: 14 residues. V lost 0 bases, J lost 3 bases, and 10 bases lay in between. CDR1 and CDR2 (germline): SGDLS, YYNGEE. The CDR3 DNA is TGTGCCAGCAGCGTAGAAGGGGACAACTACGAGCAGTACTTC. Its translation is CASSVEGDNYEQYF.

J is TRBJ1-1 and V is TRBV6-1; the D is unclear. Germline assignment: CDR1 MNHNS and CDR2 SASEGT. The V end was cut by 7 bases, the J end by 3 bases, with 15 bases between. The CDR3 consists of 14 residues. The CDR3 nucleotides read TGTGCCAGCATTGATCGCGCCTCCTACACTGAAGCTTTCTTT. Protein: CASIDRASYTEAFF.

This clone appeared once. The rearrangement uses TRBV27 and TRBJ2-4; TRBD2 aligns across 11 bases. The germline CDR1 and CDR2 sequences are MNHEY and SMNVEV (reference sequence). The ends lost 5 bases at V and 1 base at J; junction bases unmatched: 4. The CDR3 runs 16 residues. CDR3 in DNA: TGTGCCAGCAGTATCCGACTAGCGGGGGCCAAAAACATTCAGTACTTC. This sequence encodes CASSIRLAGAKNIQYF.

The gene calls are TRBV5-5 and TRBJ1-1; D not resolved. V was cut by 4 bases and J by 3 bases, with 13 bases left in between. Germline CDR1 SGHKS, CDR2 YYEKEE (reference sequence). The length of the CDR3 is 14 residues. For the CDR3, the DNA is TGTGCCAGCAGCCTTACCCCGTCAGACACTGAAGCTTTCTTT. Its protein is CASSLTPSDTEAFF.

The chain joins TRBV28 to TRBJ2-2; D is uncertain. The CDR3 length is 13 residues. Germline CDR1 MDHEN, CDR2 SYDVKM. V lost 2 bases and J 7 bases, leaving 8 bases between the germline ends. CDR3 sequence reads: CASSLPSIGELFF. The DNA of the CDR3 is TGTGCCAGCAGTTTACCGAGCATCGGGGAGCTGTTTTTT.

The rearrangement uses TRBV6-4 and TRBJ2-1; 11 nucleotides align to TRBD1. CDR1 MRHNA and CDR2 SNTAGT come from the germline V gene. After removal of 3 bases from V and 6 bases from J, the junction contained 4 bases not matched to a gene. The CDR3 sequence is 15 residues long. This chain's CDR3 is CASSERGTGGNEQFF. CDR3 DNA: TGTGCCAGCAGTGAACGCGGGACAGGGGGCAATGAGCAGTTCTTC.